The 10 T cell receptor beta chains below were found in one sample sequenced in a study of blood T cell repertoires in COVID-19. Libraries were prepared by immunoSEQ multiplex PCR; TCRdb keeps only in-frame clonotypes and omits some of them. The sample records approximately 120,000 clones, about 82% being singletons. Sequencing input: peripheral blood. These receptors were obtained from a human donor in a cohort sampled during active COVID-19.

The V and J genes are TRBV2 and TRBJ1-6; D is unresolved. The CDR3 is made up of 16 amino acids. Germline V gene sequence: CDR1 SNHLY, CDR2 FYNNEI. Between the trimmed V and J ends, which lost 1 base and 0 bases, there was a span of 7 bases. In nucleotides, the CDR3 is TGTGCCAGCAGTGAAGGGAGGAGCTCCTATAATTCACCCCTCCACTTT. Its protein is CASSEGRSSYNSPLHF. Together with reference TRBV2 and TRBJ1-6, the CDR3 gives the full variable domain: EPEVTQTPSHQVTQMGQEVILRCVPISNHLYFYWYRQILGQKVEFLVSFYNNEISEKSEIFDDQFSVERPDGSNFTLKIRSTKLEDSAMYFCASSEGRSSYNSPLHFGNGTRLTVT.

The V gene is TRBV4-3, the J gene TRBJ2-7; TRBD2 might be the D (5 bases). The CDR3 totals 14 residues. Trimming shortened V by 1 base and J by 6 bases, and 13 bases separated the two germline ends. Germline V CDR1 and CDR2: LGHNA, YSLEER. This chain's CDR3 is CASSQGGHGSEQYF. CDR3 in DNA: TGCGCCAGCAGCCAAGGCGGGCACGGTTCCGAGCAGTACTTC.

This clone was seen once. This sequence joins TRBV6-2 or TRBV6-3 and TRBJ1-5, with TRBD1 matching 7 bases. CDR3 size: 15 residues. V shed 2 bases, J shed 3 bases, and the junction held 4 bases outside the gene matches. Germline V gives CDR1 MNHEY, CDR2 SVGEGT. This chain's CDR3 is CASSYPGQNNQPQHF. In DNA, the CDR3 is TGTGCCAGCAGTTACCCGGGACAGAACAATCAGCCCCAGCATTTT.

The chain recombines TRBV7-8 with TRBJ1-4; 10 nucleotides line up with TRBD1. Germline CDR1 SGHVS, CDR2 FQNEAQ. The ends lost 3 bases at V and 4 bases at J; junction bases unmatched: 11. The length of the CDR3 is 18 residues. CDR3 in amino acids: CASSFRDRGPRHNEKLFF. The CDR3 DNA follows: TGTGCCAGCAGCTTTCGGGACAGGGGTCCCCGCCATAATGAAAAACTGTTTTTT.

The chain is built from TRBV11-2 and TRBJ2-5, with D uncertain. V was clipped by 1 base and J by 7 bases, with 13 bases between them. Germline V gene sequence: CDR1 SGHAT, CDR2 FQNNGV. The CDR3 loop spans 14 amino acids. As DNA, the CDR3 is TGTGCCAGCAGCTTAGTGGCGGCAGCCGGGACCCAGTACTTC. Its protein product is CASSLVAAAGTQYF.

V usage is TRBV6-5 and J usage is TRBJ1-2; 9 nucleotides agree with TRBD1. Germline trimming cut 2 bases from V and 8 bases from J; bases unmatched to any gene: 3. The CDR3 consists of 13 residues. Germline values: CDR1 MNHEY, CDR2 SVGAGI. The CDR3 DNA is TGTGCCAGCAGTTACAGGACAGGGGAAGGCTACACCTTC. Amino acids: CASSYRTGEGYTF.

This rearrangement joins TRBV7-3 to TRBJ1-1, with a possible D match to TRBD1 (5 bases). The germline CDR1 and CDR2 sequences are SGHTA and FQGTGA. This CDR3 is built from 13 residues. Trimming cost V 1 base and J 4 bases, with 7 bases left between them. CDR3 protein: CASSLSQGTEAFF. For the CDR3, the DNA is TGTGCCAGCAGCTTAAGCCAGGGCACTGAAGCTTTCTTT.

The rearrangement links TRBV5-1 to TRBJ1-4; weak D call: TRBD1 (6 bases). V lost 4 bases to trimming and J lost 7 bases, with 17 bases between them. The CDR3 loop spans 15 amino acids. The germline V gene has CDR1 SGHRS and CDR2 YFSETQ. The CDR3 bases are TGCGCCAGCAGCCCCTCACAGGGTTGGAGTGAAAAACTGTTTTTT. Translation: CASSPSQGWSEKLFF.

The chain couples TRBV6-5 to TRBJ1-2; weak D call: TRBD1 (5 bases). The length of the CDR3 is 15 residues. Trimming took 6 bases from V and 1 from J, leaving 15 bases between them. Germline V lookup: CDR1 MNHEY, CDR2 SVGAGI. CDR3: CASSRTLQDNYGYTF. The CDR3 nucleotides read TGTGCCAGCAGCCGTACCCTACAGGATAACTATGGCTACACCTTC.

The V and J genes are TRBV7-2 and TRBJ2-7; 11 positions match TRBD2. Germline trimming cut 3 bases from V and 7 bases from J; bases unmatched to any gene: 11. This CDR3 is 16 amino acids long. Germline lookup yields CDR1 SGHTA and CDR2 FQGNSA. The CDR3 DNA reads as TGTGCCAGCAGCTTCCAAGGGACTAGCGGAGCGGGAGAGCAGTACTTC. Translating it yields CASSFQGTSGAGEQYF.